Listed here are 14 T cell receptor beta chains from one sample, sequenced in a study of blood T cell repertoires in COVID-19. Here immunoSEQ multiplex PCR was the method, and the copy in TCRdb shows in-frame clones only, minus some. The table shows 150,000 to 180,000 clones, with around 82% occurring only once. Sequencing was done on a sample of peripheral blood. The receptors shown here come from a man in his sixties with COVID-19, enrolled during active disease.

The V gene is TRBV7-2, the J gene TRBJ2-2; unclear D gene. The V gene lost 5 bases and the J gene lost 6 bases, with 10 bases spanning the gap. This CDR3 is built from 13 residues. The V gene's germline CDR1 is SGHTA and CDR2 FQGNSA. The CDR3 DNA reads TGTGCCAGCAGCAGAACCGCAGCCGGGGAGCTGTTTTTT. Translated: CASSRTAAGELFF.

The chain carries TRBV30 and TRBJ1-3; tentatively, D is TRBD1 (6 bases). Trimming removed 3 bases at V and 1 base at J, with 10 bases between. This CDR3 region has 14 residues. Germline V lookup: CDR1 GTSNPN, CDR2 SVGIG (reference sequence). DNA for the CDR3: TGTGCCTGGAGAATGGACAGATCTGGAAACACCATATATTTT. Translated: CAWRMDRSGNTIYF.

V usage is TRBV5-8 and J usage is TRBJ2-1, with TRBD2 as a possible D gene (5 bases). CDR3 length equals 18 residues. Trimming stripped 3 bases from V and 1 base from J, with 20 bases between. From germline, CDR1 is SGHTS and CDR2 YDEGEE. The CDR3 is CASSYTYLARRSYNEQFF. CDR3 coding DNA: TGTGCCAGCAGCTATACATATTTAGCGCGCCGTTCCTACAATGAGCAGTTCTTC.

The chain is built from TRBV6-5 and TRBJ1-2; no reliable D call. Germline CDR1 and CDR2: MNHEY and SVGAGI. The CDR3 loop spans 15 amino acids. V lost 0 bases and J lost 10, with 18 bases in between. The CDR3 is CASSYSRVRIGDYTF. The CDR3 DNA follows: TGTGCCAGCAGTTACTCGCGGGTCCGGATTGGGGACTACACCTTC.

The V gene is TRBV18, the J gene TRBJ1-2; a weak D match, TRBD1 (6 bases). From germline, CDR1 is KGHSH and CDR2 LQKENI. The CDR3 is 14 amino acids. Trimming took 3 bases from V and 4 from J, leaving 12 bases between them. CDR3 sequence: CASSPSRGLYGYTF. In DNA, the CDR3 is TGTGCCAGCTCACCCTCCAGGGGTCTCTATGGCTACACCTTC.

This clone appeared once. The rearrangement joins TRBV18 to TRBJ2-3; the match to TRBD2 covers 12 bases. The germline V gene has CDR1 KGHSH and CDR2 LQKENI. The CDR3 extends over 17 amino acids. V lost 5 bases to trimming and J lost 3 bases; unmatched junction nucleotides: 9. CDR3 DNA: TGTGCCAGCTCAGAACTAGCGGGGGGCCAAGGTACAGATACGCAGTATTTT. It specifies CASSELAGGQGTDTQYF.

This chain joins TRBV9 and TRBJ1-1; D not resolved. The CDR3 is made up of 15 amino acids. V was shortened by 4 bases and J by 3 bases, with 16 bases between the two germline ends. CDR1 and CDR2 (germline): SGDLS, YYNGEE. This CDR3 reads CASSLQDGGYTEAFF. The CDR3 bases are TGTGCCAGCAGCCTCCAGGACGGAGGGTACACTGAAGCTTTCTTT.

The genes are TRBV20-1 and TRBJ1-6, with D maybe TRBD1 (6 bases). V lost 3 bases and J 1 base, leaving 19 bases between the germline ends. This CDR3 region has 18 residues. CDR1 DFQATT and CDR2 SNEGSKA come from the germline V gene (reference sequence). CDR3 loop: CSASIRGNIVSYNSPLHF. As DNA, the CDR3 is TGCAGTGCTAGTATCAGGGGTAATATAGTGTCCTATAATTCACCCCTCCACTTT.

This clone was seen only once. This sequence joins TRBV10-3 and TRBJ1-2; D might be TRBD1 (6 bases). Germline V gene lookup returns CDR1 ENHRY and CDR2 SYGVKD. The CDR3 spans 14 residues. V shed 9 bases and J shed 2 bases, with 16 bases lying between them. The CDR3 here is CAMLTGTGNYGYTF. The CDR3, as DNA: TGTGCCATGCTGACAGGAACGGGGAACTATGGCTACACCTTC.

The chain joins TRBV5-4 to TRBJ2-7, with D possibly matching TRBD2 (6 bases). The CDR3 has 15 amino acids. Germline-derived CDR1 and CDR2 are SGHNT and YYREEE (reference sequence). With 2 bases removed from V and 3 bases from J, the gap between germline ends came to 15 bases. The CDR3 here is CASSFERVAVYEQYF. CDR3 bases: TGTGCCAGCAGCTTTGAGAGGGTAGCGGTCTACGAGCAGTACTTC.

Here the CDR3 DNA reads TGTGCCATCGCCGCCGGGACTGAATTCACTGAAGCTTTCTTT. Translated, it gives CAIAAGTEFTEAFF. The chain is built from TRBV10-3 and TRBJ1-1; a weak D match, TRBD1 (5 bases). The length of the CDR3 is 14 residues. V lost 8 bases, J lost 4 bases, and 17 bases lay in between. Germline lookup yields CDR1 ENHRY and CDR2 SYGVKD.

A single count supports this clone. Germline is not matched at one junction end, which may reflect a read error. The rearrangement joins TRBV28 to TRBJ2-5; 11 positions agree with TRBD2. CDR3 size: 13 residues. CDR1 and CDR2 (germline): MDHEN, SYDVKM. CDR3 protein: CASSSTTSGGCNF. As DNA, the CDR3 is TGTGCCAGCAGTTCCACAACTAGCGGGGGCTGCAACTTC. The full variable domain, rest sourced from reference TRBV28 and TRBJ2-5, is DVKVTQSSRYLVKRTGEKVFLECVQDMDHENMFWYRQDPGLGLRLIYFSYDVKMKEKGDIPEGYSVSREKKERFSLILESASTNQTSMYLCASSSTTSGGCNFGPGTRLLVL.

The chain carries TRBV11-3 and TRBJ2-3; possible D gene TRBD2, 5 bases. The CDR3 sequence is 13 residues long. Germline assignment: CDR1 SGHNT and CDR2 YENEEA. Trimming removed 3 bases from V and 6 bases from J, with 10 bases in between. The CDR3 region has the DNA TGTGCCAGCAGCTTCAGTCCGGGGGATACGCAGTATTTT. Its protein is CASSFSPGDTQYF.

The chain has TRBV19 and TRBJ2-7; 10 bases fit TRBD2. V lost 6 bases to trimming and J lost 0 bases; unmatched junction nucleotides: 5. Germline CDR1 reads LNHDA; CDR2 reads SQIVND (reference sequence). The CDR3 contains 15 residues. CDR3 sequence (DNA): TGTGCCAGTAGACACAGCGGGAGGGACTCCTACGAGCAGTACTTC. This translates into CASRHSGRDSYEQYF.